Listed below are T cell receptor beta chains from one sample, sequenced in a study of shared clonotypes between healthy human individuals. Sequenced by immunoSEQ multiplex PCR; TCRdb stores in-frame clones only, minus some. The table has about 1.5 million clones, 95% to 99% seen once. Sequencing input: naive CD4+ T cells sorted from blood. The receptors here all came from a man aged 30 to 39 in good health. The CDR3 runs from the conserved cysteine through the conserved F or W. Each record gives: J gene, CDR3 length, clone size, V gene, CDR3 protein. Clone size, where shown, is once, few, many, or a class for clones that have expanded.

TRBJ2-7 16 . TRBV11-3 CASSLDPTPTHYEQYF
TRBJ2-5 13 . TRBV9 CASSVIGEETQYF
TRBJ2-5 16 . TRBV28 CASTPRRSKNRETQYF
TRBJ2-3 14 once TRBV7-2 CASSPGLAADTQYF
TRBJ1-1 17 . TRBV12-5 CASGFLNPGQGATEAFF
TRBJ2-1 14 . TRBV5-1 CASSPTLATNEQFF
TRBJ2-1 16 . TRBV11-3 CASSAGIAGSYNEQFF
TRBJ2-1 14 . TRBV7-8 CASSLVGGVGEQFF
TRBJ2-2 13 . TRBV11-3 CASTIGGPGELFF
TRBJ1-2 15 . TRBV18 CASSQTPLPGYGYTF
TRBJ1-2 16 once TRBV6-6 CASTSLTTGLSYGYTF
TRBJ2-3 17 . TRBV2 CASSQEQRVYFTDTQYF
TRBJ2-7 14 . TRBV5-5 CASSLAEGAYEQYF
TRBJ2-3 12 . TRBV5-8 CASSLWSGTQYF
TRBJ2-1 14 . TRBV7-9 CASSLDKGINEQFF
TRBJ2-1 18 . TRBV9 CASSTSTGLRALYNEQFF
TRBJ1-1 15 . TRBV2 CASSPPGTGSTEAFF
TRBJ2-5 16 . TRBV18 CASSPLGVGIQETQYF
TRBJ2-7 18 . TRBV5-1 CASSLSGGASGRAYEQYF
TRBJ1-5 15 . TRBV30 CAWSKTGVGNQPQHF
TRBJ1-1 16 . TRBV9 CASSVVGGGPNTEAFF
TRBJ1-3 11 . TRBV29-1 CSGGGGNTIYF
TRBJ2-3 16 . TRBV10-3 CAISNPTGASTDTQYF